The rows below give T cell receptor beta chains drawn from one sample of a study of graft-versus-host responses after intestinal transplantation. Generated by immunoSEQ multiplex PCR, the TCRdb table keeps only in-frame clones and is missing some. The data contain just under 65,000 clones, 90% to 95% of them singletons. These receptors have no identified antigens. The sample in question was unstimulated CD8+ T cells sorted from spleen or lymph node cells, obtained before transplant. The receptors were sampled from a human donor who was the organ donor for an intestinal transplant. Both conserved end residues are part of each CDR3. A D gene is named only where the DNA matches it firmly. For some rows the clone size is stated as once, few or many, or as a class when expanded; others skip it.

>.|TRBJ1-3|TRBV28|TRBD1
CASSQNRGSGNTIYF
TGTGCCAGCAGTCAAAACAGGGGCTCTGGAAACACCATATATTTT
>.|TRBJ1-5|TRBV28|TRBD1
CASRSGTGNQPQHF
TGTGCCAGCAGGTCCGGGACAGGGAATCAGCCCCAGCATTTT
>.|TRBJ2-7|TRBV19|TRBD1
CASSNPGGQGASWEQYF
TGTGCCAGTAGCAACCCCGGGGGACAGGGGGCATCGTGGGAGCAGTACTTC
>once|TRBJ2-1|TRBV7-2|.
CASSVGPGGNEQFF
TGTGCCAGCAGCGTTGGCCCTGGGGGGAATGAGCAGTTCTTC
>.|TRBJ1-5|TRBV9|.
CASSVELNQPQHF
TGTGCCAGCAGCGTAGAGCTCAATCAGCCCCAGCATTTT
>few|TRBJ2-1|TRBV9|.
CASSVGGGSYEQFF
TGTGCCAGCAGCGTAGGAGGAGGGTCCTATGAGCAGTTCTTC
>.|TRBJ2-1|TRBV6-1|.
CASSELRGISNEQFF
TGTGCCAGCAGTGAACTCCGCGGGATCAGCAATGAGCAGTTCTTC
>.|TRBJ2-3|TRBV4-1|TRBD1
CASSQGDRVLKDTQYF
TGCGCCAGCAGCCAGGGGGACAGGGTTTTGAAGGACACGCAGTATTTT
>.|TRBJ2-1|TRBV28|TRBD1
CASTLDRGNQFF
TGTGCCAGCACCCTGGACAGGGGAAATCAGTTCTTC
>.|TRBJ2-4|TRBV10-3|.
CAISAGNIQYF
TGTGCCATCAGTGCAGGGAACATTCAGTACTTC
>few|TRBJ2-7|TRBV5-1|.
CASSHGQSYEQYF
TGCGCCAGCAGCCACGGACAGTCCTACGAGCAGTACTTC
>.|TRBJ2-5|TRBV27|.
CASRITNGRDWQGETQYF
TGTGCCAGCAGGATAACGAATGGTCGGGACTGGCAGGGAGAGACCCAGTACTTC
>.|TRBJ1-4|TRBV6-1|TRBD1
CASSWTGSEKLFF
TGTGCCAGCTCCTGGACAGGAAGCGAAAAACTGTTTTTT
>.|TRBJ2-7|TRBV30|TRBD2
CAWSVGAGEQYF
TGTGCCTGGAGTGTAGGAGCGGGAGAGCAGTACTTC
>.|TRBJ2-5|TRBV7-9|.
CASRPTSSLNSWTQYF
TGTGCCAGCAGGCCTACTAGTTCCCTGAATTCGTGGACCCAGTACTTC
>.|TRBJ1-2|TRBV11-2|TRBD1
CASSLTGGLFYGYTF
TGTGCCAGCAGCCTAACAGGGGGCCTCTTCTATGGCTACACCTTC